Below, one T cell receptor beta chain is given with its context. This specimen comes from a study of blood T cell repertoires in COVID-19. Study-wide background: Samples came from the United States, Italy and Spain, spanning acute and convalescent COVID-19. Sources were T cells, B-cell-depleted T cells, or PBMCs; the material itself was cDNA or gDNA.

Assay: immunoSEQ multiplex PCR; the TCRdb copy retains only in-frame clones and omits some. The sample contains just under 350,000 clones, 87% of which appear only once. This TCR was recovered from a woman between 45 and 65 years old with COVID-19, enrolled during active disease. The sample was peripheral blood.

CDR3 sequence: CASSEIQGVVEAFF. CDR3 nucleotides: TGCGCCAGCAGTGAGATCCAGGGGGTGGTTGAAGCTTTCTTT. The chain combines TRBV10-2 with TRBJ1-1; 7 bases align to TRBD1. CDR1 is WSHSY and CDR2 is SAAADI in the germline V gene. The junction had 7 bases not matched to a gene; V was cut back by 2 bases and J by 7 bases. The CDR3 loop spans 14 amino acids.